The rows below give T cell receptor beta chains drawn from one sample of a study of post-analysis software for immune sequencing data. TCRdb itself ran the PCR reads through MiXCR, one entry per CDR3 protein. Among more than 350,000 distinct CDR3 sequences, more than 30% were seen once, and the ten largest hold under 9%. Source material: blood. Receptor source: a girl aged 2-10 years with multiple sclerosis. Each CDR3 is given with its conserved first and last residue. Fields, in order: J gene, V gene, CDR3 protein.

>TRBJ1-5|TRBV20-1
CSAREIQGDQPQHF
>TRBJ1-5|TRBV12-3/TRBV12-4
CASSLAWDNNQPQHF
>TRBJ2-4|TRBV28
CASSGPGTVAKNIQYF
>TRBJ2-7|TRBV13
CASSLVVLGLNSYEQYF
>TRBJ2-7|TRBV4-2
CASSAGTELREQYF
>TRBJ2-7|TRBV28
CASSSGQGVYYEQYF
>TRBJ2-7|TRBV5-1
CASSPTGGRYEQYF
>TRBJ2-3|TRBV9
CASSVGGTNTDAQYF
>TRBJ2-7|TRBV7-2
CASSLDGAGPRLGYEQYF
>TRBJ2-4|TRBV10-3
CAISESIAKNIQYF
>-|TRBV5-1
CASSSGLAGAIEQYF
>TRBJ1-2|TRBV7-2
CASSAGQGAGGYTF
>TRBJ2-5|TRBV7-9
CASSPTGGREETQYF
>TRBJ2-3|TRBV29-1
CSVDKEADTQYF
>TRBJ1-2|TRBV18
CASSPPGGTGLFSYGYTF
>TRBJ2-1|TRBV7-3
CASSYPEGSTTSGGHSYNEQFF
>TRBJ1-5|TRBV20-1
CSARLSTASNQPQHF
>TRBJ2-7|TRBV29-1
CSVEVQYEQYF
>TRBJ2-3|TRBV20-1
CSARDSRGGDTDTQYF
>TRBJ2-1|TRBV6-5
CASSSFLRGFPNEQFF
>TRBJ2-3|TRBV2
CASSEGQSTDTQYF
>TRBJ2-7|TRBV7-8
CASSTREPGLVLYEQYF
>TRBJ1-4|TRBV29-1
CSAQTDNEKLFF
>-|TRBV18
CASSPAQRTRPYEQYF
>TRBJ1-5|TRBV7-2
CASSDRTGGQPQHF